This paragraph reports one T cell receptor beta chain. What it recognizes is unknown. The PCR used 60 Vbeta and 13 Jbeta primers. The protocol was immunoSEQ multiplex PCR, while the TCRdb copy is restricted to in-frame clones and leaves out a portion. The sample records about 160,000 clones, approximately 80% being singletons. Trimming took 4 bases from V and 5 from J, leaving 24 bases between them. CDR1 is SGHRS, CDR2 YFSETQ, per germline. The CDR3 is 17 residues long. This entry is derived from a study of cytomegalovirus exposure and HLA in healthy donors. Study context: Among the 398 genotyped donors, 70% to 85% were placed in the Caucasian-associated ancestry cluster.

Study results and limitations: Associated with cytomegalovirus, according to the listing, were around 160 TCR beta chains.

The material sequenced was PBMCs. The chain links TRBV5-1 to TRBJ2-5, with D possibly being TRBD2 (7 bases). The sequence was obtained from a man aged 25 to 40 in good health and CMV-seropositive. The CDR3 bases are TGCGCCAGCAGCCTCGGGGGCGGGGGCCTTCGGGGCGAGACCCAGTACTTC. It yields the protein CASSLGGGGLRGETQYF. Together with reference TRBV5-1 and TRBJ2-5, the CDR3 gives the full variable domain: KAGVTQTPRYLIKTRGQQVTLSCSPISGHRSVSWYQQTPGQGLQFLFEYFSETQRNKGNFPGRFSGRQFSNSRSEMNVSTLELGDSALYLCASSLGGGGLRGETQYFGPGTRLLVL.